The T cell receptor (beta chain) under discussion was sequenced for a study of T cell responses to AZD1222 COVID-19 vaccine. V was clipped by 5 bases and J by 0 bases, with 12 bases between them. In germline, CDR1 is KGHDR, CDR2 SFDVKD. This CDR3 is 15 amino acids long. Comment on this clone: Its antigen is as yet unknown.

Study conclusions and caveats: Following two doses of AZD1222, Spike-specific TCR breadth and depth rose. Of spike-specific TCRs, nearly half reportedly target regions left unmutated in variants. Only a handful of AZD1222 recipients, more than 5 in all, had baseline seropositivity. Donor demographics were predominantly white British with a female majority; clonal diversity may be underestimated.

The data were produced by immunoSEQ multiplex PCR, yet TCRdb's version contains in-frame clones alone and is incomplete. The top ten hold about 3% of the sample, which has 170,000 or so clones, about 90% seen once. The chain is built from TRBV24-1 and TRBJ1-1; tentatively, D is TRBD1 (5 bases). The sequencing used peripheral blood, collected on day 0 of AZD1222 vaccination. The sequence came from an adult in good health. DNA for the CDR3: TGTGCCACCAGTGCGTCGAAGGACATGAACACTGAAGCTTTCTTT. Translated, it gives CATSASKDMNTEAFF.